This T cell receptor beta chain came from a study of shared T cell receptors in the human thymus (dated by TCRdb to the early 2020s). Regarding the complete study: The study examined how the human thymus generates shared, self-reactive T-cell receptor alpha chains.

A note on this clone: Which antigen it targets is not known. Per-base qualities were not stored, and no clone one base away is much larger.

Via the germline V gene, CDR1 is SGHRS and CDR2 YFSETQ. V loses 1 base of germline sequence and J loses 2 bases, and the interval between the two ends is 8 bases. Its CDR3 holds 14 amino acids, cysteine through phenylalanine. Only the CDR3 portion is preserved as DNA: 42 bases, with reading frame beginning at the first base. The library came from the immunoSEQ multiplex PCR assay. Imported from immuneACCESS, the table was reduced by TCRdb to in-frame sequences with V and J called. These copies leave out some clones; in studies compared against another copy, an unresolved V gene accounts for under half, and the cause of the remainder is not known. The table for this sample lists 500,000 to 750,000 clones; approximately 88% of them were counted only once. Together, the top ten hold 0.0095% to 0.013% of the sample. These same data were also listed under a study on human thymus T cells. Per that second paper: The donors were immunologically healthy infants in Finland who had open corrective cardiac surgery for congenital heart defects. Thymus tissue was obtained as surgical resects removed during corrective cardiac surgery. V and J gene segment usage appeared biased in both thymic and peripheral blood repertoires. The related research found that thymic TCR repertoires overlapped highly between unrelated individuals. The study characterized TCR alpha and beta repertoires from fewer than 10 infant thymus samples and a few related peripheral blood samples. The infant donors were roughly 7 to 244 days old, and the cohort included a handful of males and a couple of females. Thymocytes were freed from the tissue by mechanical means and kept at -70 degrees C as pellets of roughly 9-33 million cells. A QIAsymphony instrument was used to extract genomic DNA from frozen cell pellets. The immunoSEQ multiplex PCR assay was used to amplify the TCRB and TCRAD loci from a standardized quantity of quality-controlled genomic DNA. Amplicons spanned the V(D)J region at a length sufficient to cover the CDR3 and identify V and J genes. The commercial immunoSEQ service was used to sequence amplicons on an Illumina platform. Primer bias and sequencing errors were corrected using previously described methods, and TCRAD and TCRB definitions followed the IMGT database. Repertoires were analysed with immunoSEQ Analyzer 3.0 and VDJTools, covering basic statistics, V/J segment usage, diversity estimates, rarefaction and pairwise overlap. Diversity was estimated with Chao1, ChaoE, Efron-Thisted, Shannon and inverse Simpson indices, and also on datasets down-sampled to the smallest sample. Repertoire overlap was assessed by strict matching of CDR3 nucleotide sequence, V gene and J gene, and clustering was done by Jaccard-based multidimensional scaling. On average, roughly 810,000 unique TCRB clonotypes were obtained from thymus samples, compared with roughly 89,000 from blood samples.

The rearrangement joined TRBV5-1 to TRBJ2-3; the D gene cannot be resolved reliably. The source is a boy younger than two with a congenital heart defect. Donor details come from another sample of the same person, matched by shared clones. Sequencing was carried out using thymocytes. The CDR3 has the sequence CASSLRVITDTQYF. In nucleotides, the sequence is TGCGCCAGCAGCTTGCGGGTTATCACAGATACGCAGTATTTT.